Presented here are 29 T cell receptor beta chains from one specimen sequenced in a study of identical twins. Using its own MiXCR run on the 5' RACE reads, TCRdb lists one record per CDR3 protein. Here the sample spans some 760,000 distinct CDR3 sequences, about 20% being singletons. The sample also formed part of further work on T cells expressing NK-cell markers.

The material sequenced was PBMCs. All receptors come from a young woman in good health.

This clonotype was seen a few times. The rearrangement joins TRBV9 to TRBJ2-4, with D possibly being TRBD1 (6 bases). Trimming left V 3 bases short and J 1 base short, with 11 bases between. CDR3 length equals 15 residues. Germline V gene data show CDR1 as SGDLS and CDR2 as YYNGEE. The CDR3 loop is CASSDPGEAKNIQYF. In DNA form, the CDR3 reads TGTGCCAGCAGCGACCCAGGGGAGGCCAAAAACATTCAGTACTTC.

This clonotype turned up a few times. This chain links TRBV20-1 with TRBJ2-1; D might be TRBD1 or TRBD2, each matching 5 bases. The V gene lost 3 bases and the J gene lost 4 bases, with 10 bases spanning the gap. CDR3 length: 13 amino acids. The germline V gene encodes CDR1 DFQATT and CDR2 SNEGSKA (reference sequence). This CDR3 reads CSASGAEYNEQFF. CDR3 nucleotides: TGCAGTGCTAGCGGGGCCGAATACAATGAGCAGTTCTTC.

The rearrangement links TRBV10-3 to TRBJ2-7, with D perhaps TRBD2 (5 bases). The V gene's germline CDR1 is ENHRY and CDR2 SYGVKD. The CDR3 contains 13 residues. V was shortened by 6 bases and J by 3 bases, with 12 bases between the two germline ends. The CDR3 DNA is TGTGCCATCAGGAATACCGGGAACTACGAGCAGTACTTC. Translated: CAIRNTGNYEQYF.

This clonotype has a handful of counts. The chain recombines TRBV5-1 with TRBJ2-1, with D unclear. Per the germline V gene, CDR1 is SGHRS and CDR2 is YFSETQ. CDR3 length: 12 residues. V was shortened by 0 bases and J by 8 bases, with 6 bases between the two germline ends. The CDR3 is CASSLGHDEQFF. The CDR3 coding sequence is TGCGCCAGCAGCTTGGGACATGATGAGCAGTTCTTC.

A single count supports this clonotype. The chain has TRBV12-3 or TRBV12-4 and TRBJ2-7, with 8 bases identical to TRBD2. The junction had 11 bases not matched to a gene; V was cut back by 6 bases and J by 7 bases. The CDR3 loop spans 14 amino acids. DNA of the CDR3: TGTGCCAGCAGCTTAATCCGGGAGGGCGGTGAGCAGTACTTC. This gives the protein CASSLIREGGEQYF.

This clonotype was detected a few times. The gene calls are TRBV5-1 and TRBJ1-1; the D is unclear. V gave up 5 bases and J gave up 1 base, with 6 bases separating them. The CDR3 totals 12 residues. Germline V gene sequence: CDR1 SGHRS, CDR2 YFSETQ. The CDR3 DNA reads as TGCGCCAGCAGAGTATCGAACACTGAAGCTTTCTTT. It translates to CASRVSNTEAFF.

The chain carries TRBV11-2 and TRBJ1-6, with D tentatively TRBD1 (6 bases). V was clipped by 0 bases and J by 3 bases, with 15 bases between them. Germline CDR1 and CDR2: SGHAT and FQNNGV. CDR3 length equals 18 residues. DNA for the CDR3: TGTGCCAGCAGCTTAGATCCCCGAAAACAGGGCTATAATTCACCCCTCCACTTT. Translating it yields CASSLDPRKQGYNSPLHF.

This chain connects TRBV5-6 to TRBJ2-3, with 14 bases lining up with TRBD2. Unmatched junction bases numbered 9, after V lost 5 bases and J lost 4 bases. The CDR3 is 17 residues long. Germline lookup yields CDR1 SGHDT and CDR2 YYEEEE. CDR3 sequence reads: CASSHSGLAGEADTQYF. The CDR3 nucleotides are TGTGCCAGCAGTCACTCGGGACTAGCGGGAGAGGCAGATACGCAGTATTTT.

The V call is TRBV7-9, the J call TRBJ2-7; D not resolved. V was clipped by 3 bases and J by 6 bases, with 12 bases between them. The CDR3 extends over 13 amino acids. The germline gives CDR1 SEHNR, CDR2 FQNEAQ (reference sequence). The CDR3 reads CASSFKGLGEQYF. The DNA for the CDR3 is TGTGCCAGCAGCTTTAAGGGTTTGGGCGAGCAGTACTTC.

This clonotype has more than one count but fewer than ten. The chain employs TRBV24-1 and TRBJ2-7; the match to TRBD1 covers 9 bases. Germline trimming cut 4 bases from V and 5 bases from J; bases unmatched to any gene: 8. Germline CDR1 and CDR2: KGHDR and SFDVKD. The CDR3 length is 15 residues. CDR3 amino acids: CATSDPGTGHHEQYF. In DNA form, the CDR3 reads TGTGCCACCAGTGACCCCGGGACAGGGCACCACGAGCAGTACTTC.

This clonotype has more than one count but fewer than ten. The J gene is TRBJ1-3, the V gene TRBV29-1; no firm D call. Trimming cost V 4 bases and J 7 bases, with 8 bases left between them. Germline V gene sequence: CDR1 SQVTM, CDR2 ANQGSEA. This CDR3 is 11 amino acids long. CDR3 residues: CSVVKTNTIYF. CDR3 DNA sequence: TGCAGCGTTGTTAAAACCAACACCATATATTTT.

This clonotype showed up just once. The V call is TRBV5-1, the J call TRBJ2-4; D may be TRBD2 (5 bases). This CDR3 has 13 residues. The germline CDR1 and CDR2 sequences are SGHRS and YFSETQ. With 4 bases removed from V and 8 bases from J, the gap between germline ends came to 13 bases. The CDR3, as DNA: TGCGCCAGCAGCCCCCGGGAACCCCACATTCAGTACTTC. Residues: CASSPREPHIQYF. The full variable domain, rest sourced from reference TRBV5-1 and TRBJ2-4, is KAGVTQTPRYLIKTRGQQVTLSCSPISGHRSVSWYQQTPGQGLQFLFEYFSETQRNKGNFPGRFSGRQFSNSRSEMNVSTLELGDSALYLCASSPREPHIQYFGAGTRLSVL.

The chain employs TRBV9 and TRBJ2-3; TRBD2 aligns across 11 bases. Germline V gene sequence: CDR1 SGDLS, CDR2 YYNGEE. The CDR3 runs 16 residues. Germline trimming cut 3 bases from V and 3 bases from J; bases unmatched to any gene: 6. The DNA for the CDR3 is TGTGCCAGCAGCGGAGGGACTAGCGGTTATACAGATACGCAGTATTTT. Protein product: CASSGGTSGYTDTQYF.

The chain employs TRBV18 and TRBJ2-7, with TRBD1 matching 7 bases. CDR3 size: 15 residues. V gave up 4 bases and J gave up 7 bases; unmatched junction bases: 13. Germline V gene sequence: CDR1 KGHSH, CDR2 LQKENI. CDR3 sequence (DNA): TGTGCCAGCTCACTCGGACAGGTCCGCAATGGAGAGCAGTACTTC. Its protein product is CASSLGQVRNGEQYF.

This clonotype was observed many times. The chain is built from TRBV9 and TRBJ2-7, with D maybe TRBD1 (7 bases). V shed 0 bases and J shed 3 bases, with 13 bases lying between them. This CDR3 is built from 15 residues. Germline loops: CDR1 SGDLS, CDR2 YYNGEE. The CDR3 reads CASSVAPGGLYEQYF. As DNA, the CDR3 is TGTGCCAGCAGCGTAGCTCCAGGGGGGCTCTACGAGCAGTACTTC.

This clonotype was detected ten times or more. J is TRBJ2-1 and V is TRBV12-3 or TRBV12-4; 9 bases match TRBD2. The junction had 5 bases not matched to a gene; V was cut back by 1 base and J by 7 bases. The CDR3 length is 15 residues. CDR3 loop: CASSLVAGGHNEQFF. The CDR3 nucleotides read TGTGCCAGCAGTTTAGTTGCGGGGGGGCATAATGAGCAGTTCTTC.

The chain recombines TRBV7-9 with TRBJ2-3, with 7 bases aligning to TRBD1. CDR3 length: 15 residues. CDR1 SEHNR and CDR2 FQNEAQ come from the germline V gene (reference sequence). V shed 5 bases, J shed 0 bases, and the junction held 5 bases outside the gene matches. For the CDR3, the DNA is TGTGCCAGCAGCGCCGGGACAGTTAGCACAGATACGCAGTATTTT. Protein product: CASSAGTVSTDTQYF.

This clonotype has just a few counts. The CDR3 region has the DNA TGTGCCAGCAGTCACGAGGGGGGGACCTCCTACGAGCAGTACTTC. Translated, it gives CASSHEGGTSYEQYF. The J gene is TRBJ2-7, the V gene TRBV6-5, with D possibly TRBD2 on 7 matching bases. This CDR3 has 15 amino acids. Between the trimmed V and J ends, which lost 5 bases and 0 bases, there was a span of 14 bases. Germline CDR1 MNHEY, CDR2 SVGAGI.

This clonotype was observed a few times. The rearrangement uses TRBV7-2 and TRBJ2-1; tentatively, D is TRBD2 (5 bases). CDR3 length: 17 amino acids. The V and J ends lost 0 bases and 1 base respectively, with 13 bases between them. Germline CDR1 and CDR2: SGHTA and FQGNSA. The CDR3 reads CASSLALEGRSYNEQFF. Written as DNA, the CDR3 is TGTGCCAGCAGCTTAGCGCTTGAGGGCCGGTCCTACAATGAGCAGTTCTTC.

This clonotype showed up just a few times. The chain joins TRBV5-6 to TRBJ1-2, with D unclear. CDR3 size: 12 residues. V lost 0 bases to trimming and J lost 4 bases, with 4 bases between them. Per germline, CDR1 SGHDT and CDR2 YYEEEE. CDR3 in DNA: TGTGCCAGCAGCTTGGAACTCTATGGCTACACCTTC. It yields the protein CASSLELYGYTF. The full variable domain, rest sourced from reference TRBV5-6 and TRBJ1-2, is DAGVTQSPTHLIKTRGQQVTLRCSPKSGHDTVSWYQQALGQGPQFIFQYYEEEERQRGNFPDRFSGHQFPNYSSELNVNALLLGDSALYLCASSLELYGYTFGSGTRLTVV.

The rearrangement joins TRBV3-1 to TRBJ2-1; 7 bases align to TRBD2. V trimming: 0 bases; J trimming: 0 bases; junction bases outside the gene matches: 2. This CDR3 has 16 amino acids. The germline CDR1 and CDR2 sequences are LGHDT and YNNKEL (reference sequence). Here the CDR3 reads CASSQEAGNSYNEQFF. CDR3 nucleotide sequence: TGTGCCAGCAGCCAAGAAGCGGGGAACTCCTACAATGAGCAGTTCTTC.

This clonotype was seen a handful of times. CDR3 nucleotide sequence: TGCAGTGCTAGAACCGGGACTACCTACGAGCAGTACTTC. It codes for CSARTGTTYEQYF. This chain joins TRBV20-1 and TRBJ2-7; TRBD2 aligns across 7 bases. The CDR3 length is 13 residues. Trimming removed 2 bases from V and 2 bases from J; junction bases left unmatched: 3. Germline V lookup: CDR1 DFQATT, CDR2 SNEGSKA (reference sequence).

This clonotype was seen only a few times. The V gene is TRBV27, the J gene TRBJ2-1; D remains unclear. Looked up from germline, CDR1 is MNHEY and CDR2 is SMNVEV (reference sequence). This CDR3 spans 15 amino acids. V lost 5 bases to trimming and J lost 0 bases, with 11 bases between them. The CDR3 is CASSPDFSSYNEQFF. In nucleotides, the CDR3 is TGTGCCAGCAGTCCTGACTTCAGCTCCTACAATGAGCAGTTCTTC.

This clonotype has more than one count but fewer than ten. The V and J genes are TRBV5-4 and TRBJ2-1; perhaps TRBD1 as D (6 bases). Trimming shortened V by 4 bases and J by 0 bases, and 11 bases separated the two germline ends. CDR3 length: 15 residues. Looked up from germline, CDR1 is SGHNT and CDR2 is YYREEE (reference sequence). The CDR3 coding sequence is TGTGCCAGCAGCGCCGACAGGAGCTCCTACAATGAGCAGTTCTTC. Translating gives CASSADRSSYNEQFF.

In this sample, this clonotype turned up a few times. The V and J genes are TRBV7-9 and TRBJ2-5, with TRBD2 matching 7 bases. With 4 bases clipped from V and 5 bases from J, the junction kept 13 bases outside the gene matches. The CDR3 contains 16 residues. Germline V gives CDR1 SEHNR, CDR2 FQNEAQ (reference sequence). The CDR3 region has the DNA TGTGCCAGCAGCTGGCGGTTAGCGGGTAGTGGGGAGACCCAGTACTTC. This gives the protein CASSWRLAGSGETQYF.

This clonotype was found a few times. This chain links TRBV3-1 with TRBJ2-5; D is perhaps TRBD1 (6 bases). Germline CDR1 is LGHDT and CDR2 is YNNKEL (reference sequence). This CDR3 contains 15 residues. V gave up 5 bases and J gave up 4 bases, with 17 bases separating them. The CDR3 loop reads CASSTRQDPRETQYF. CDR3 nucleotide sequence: TGTGCCAGCAGCACCCGACAGGACCCCCGAGAGACCCAGTACTTC.

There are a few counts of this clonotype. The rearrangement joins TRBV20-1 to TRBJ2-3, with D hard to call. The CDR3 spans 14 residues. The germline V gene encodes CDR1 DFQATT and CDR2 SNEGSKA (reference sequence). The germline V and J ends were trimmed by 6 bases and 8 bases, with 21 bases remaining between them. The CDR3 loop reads CSAFTEKKSATQYF. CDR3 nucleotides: TGCAGTGCATTCACGGAGAAAAAATCGGCTACGCAGTATTTT.

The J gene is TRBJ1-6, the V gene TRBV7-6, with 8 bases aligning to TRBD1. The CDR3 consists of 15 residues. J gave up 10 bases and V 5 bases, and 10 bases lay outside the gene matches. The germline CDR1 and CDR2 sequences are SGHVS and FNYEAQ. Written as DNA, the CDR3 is TGTGCCAGCAGCCATAGAGACAGGGGAGAGTCACCCCTCCACTTT. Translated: CASSHRDRGESPLHF. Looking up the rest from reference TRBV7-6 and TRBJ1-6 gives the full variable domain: GAGVSQSPRYKVTKRGQDVALRCDPISGHVSLYWYRQALGQGPEFLTYFNYEAQQDKSGLPNDRFSAERPEGSISTLTIQRTEQRDSAMYRCASSHRDRGESPLHFGNGTRLTVT.

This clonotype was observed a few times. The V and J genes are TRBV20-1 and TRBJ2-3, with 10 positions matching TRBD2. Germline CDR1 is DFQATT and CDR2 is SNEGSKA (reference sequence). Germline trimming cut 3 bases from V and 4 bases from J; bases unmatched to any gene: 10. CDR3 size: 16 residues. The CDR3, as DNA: TGCAGTGCTAGGTTACTAAGCGGGGGGGCTCCAGATACGCAGTATTTT. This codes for CSARLLSGGAPDTQYF.